The 29 T cell receptor beta chains below all came from one sample that was sequenced in a study of regulatory T cells in long-lasting Graves disease (dated by TCRdb to about 2021). The time point label, read with the paper, signifies: newly diagnosed GD, antithyroid drugs for less than 3 months. For both TCR sequencing and RNA sequencing, RNA was extracted from PBMCs using TRIzol. Library generation was performed with multiplex PCR. Sequenced using an Illumina HiSeq 4000. iRepertoire HTBI primers and Arm-PCR amplification of CDR3 regions were used to construct TCR beta libraries. The public reads were reprocessed in TCRdb via fastp at Q25 and MiXCR, keeping in-frame beta chains. Each entry is one CDR3 protein sequence, shown with its most common DNA and genes. The sample includes approximately 400,000 distinct CDR3 sequences, with about 10% observed a single time. The ten largest clones capture around 18% of the sample.

This sample also belongs to another study, concerning T cells in Graves' hyperthyroidism and ophthalmopathy.

Sequencing used peripheral blood mononuclear cells (PBMCs), obtained at new diagnosis, from a patient treated with antithyroid drugs. All receptors come from a woman aged 18 to 35 with Graves disease. Donor details come from another sample of the same person, matched by shared clones.

This chain connects TRBV29-1 to TRBJ1-2; the D is unclear. The CDR3 contains 10 residues. The germline V and J ends were trimmed by 6 bases and 8 bases, with 10 bases remaining between them. The germline V gene has CDR1 SQVTM and CDR2 ANQGSEA. CDR3 coding DNA: TGCAGCGTCTACTCAGCCGGCTACACCTTC. Protein: CSVYSAGYTF. The full variable domain, with the rest looked up from reference TRBV29-1 and TRBJ1-2, is SAVISQKPSRDICQRGTSLTIQCQVDSQVTMMFWYRQQPGQSLTLIATANQGSEATYESGFVIDKFPISRPNLTFSTLTVSNMSPEDSSIYLCSVYSAGYTFGSGTRLTVV.

This clonotype was recorded at least ten times. The CDR3 protein is CASSRQRAALAGEYNEQFF. The DNA for the CDR3 is TGTGCCAGCAGTCGACAGAGGGCGGCACTAGCGGGAGAATATAATGAGCAGTTCTTC. This sequence joins TRBV28 and TRBJ2-1; TRBD2 matches at 11 bases. V was clipped by 5 bases and J by 7 bases; unmatched bases: 19. This CDR3 contains 19 residues. The germline V gene encodes CDR1 MDHEN and CDR2 SYDVKM. The full variable domain, with the rest looked up from reference TRBV28 and TRBJ2-1, is DVKVTQSSRYLVKRTGEKVFLECVQDMDHENMFWYRQDPGLGLRLIYFSYDVKMKEKGDIPEGYSVSREKKERFSLILESASTNQTSMYLCASSRQRAALAGEYNEQFFGPGTRLTVL.

This clonotype was detected many times. The chain joins TRBV2 to TRBJ2-7; D may be TRBD1 (6 bases). The V end lost 3 bases, the J end lost 0 bases, and 6 bases lay between the germline ends. The CDR3 is 13 amino acids. Looked up from germline, CDR1 is SNHLY and CDR2 is FYNNEI. The CDR3 loop reads CASSEGASYEQYF. The CDR3, as DNA: TGTGCCAGCAGTGAGGGGGCCTCCTACGAGCAGTACTTC.

The rearrangement joins TRBV4-3 to TRBJ2-7, with 7 bases aligning to TRBD2. With V trimmed by 0 bases and J by 3 bases, 5 bases remained unmatched. The length of the CDR3 is 15 residues. CDR1 LGHNA and CDR2 YSLEER come from the germline V gene. The CDR3 loop reads CASSQDFWTSYEQYF. In DNA, the CDR3 is TGCGCCAGCAGCCAAGATTTTTGGACTAGCTACGAGCAGTACTTC.

The sample holds many counts of this clonotype. The chain is built from TRBV30 and TRBJ1-1, with a weak D call TRBD1 (6 bases). The CDR3 totals 16 residues. In germline, CDR1 is GTSNPN, CDR2 SVGIG (reference sequence). The V end was cut by 1 base, the J end by 5 bases, with 20 bases between. The CDR3 sequence: CAWSGSPTGRWTEAFF. In DNA form, the CDR3 reads TGTGCCTGGAGTGGAAGTCCAACAGGGCGGTGGACTGAAGCTTTCTTT.

This clonotype was detected many times. V usage is TRBV6-5 and J usage is TRBJ2-7, with 11 bases lining up with TRBD1. The CDR3 loop spans 17 amino acids. Germline CDR1 MNHEY, CDR2 SVGAGI. V lost 4 bases, J lost 2 bases, and 10 bases stayed unmatched. The CDR3 protein is CASSWIPGTGGTYEQYF. CDR3 nucleotides: TGTGCCAGCAGTTGGATTCCGGGGACAGGGGGAACCTACGAGCAGTACTTC.

The V and J genes are TRBV9 and TRBJ2-1; 9 bases fit TRBD2. The CDR3 spans 16 residues. CDR1 SGDLS and CDR2 YYNGEE come from the germline V gene. V was clipped by 2 bases and J by 8 bases; unmatched bases: 11. CDR3 bases: TGTGCCAGCAGCGTGACTAATGCGGGGGGGCTTGATGAGCAGTTCTTC. Translation gives CASSVTNAGGLDEQFF.

To note about this clonotype: In this CDR3 the conserved last residue, phenylalanine or tryptophan, is missing, so a read error is likely. The DNA is omitted, as the CDR3 cannot be located on it reliably, and the CDR3 follows TCRdb's listing. The V call is TRBV27, the J call TRBJ1-2; TRBD1, the table's D call, lacks a check against the DNA. The CDR3 is 9 amino acids in total, end residues counted. The V gene's germline CDR1 is MNHEY and CDR2 SMNVEV (reference sequence). CDR3 loop: CASSFSAGD.

V usage is TRBV10-3 and J usage is TRBJ1-2, with D tentatively TRBD1 (5 bases). The V gene's germline CDR1 is ENHRY and CDR2 SYGVKD. The CDR3 contains 13 residues. V dropped 7 bases and J dropped 5 bases, with 14 bases sitting between them. CDR3 residues: CAITPMRGYGYTF. CDR3 DNA: TGTGCCATCACCCCCATGAGGGGTTATGGCTACACCTTC.

The chain joins TRBV4-3 to TRBJ1-5; D unclear. CDR3 length equals 14 residues. V was pared by 2 bases and J by 9 bases, with 14 bases between. Germline CDR1 LGHNA, CDR2 YSLEER. The CDR3 reads CASSQWTGAGPQHF. CDR3 sequence (DNA): TGCGCCAGCAGCCAATGGACCGGCGCCGGGCCCCAGCATTTT.

This clonotype was recorded many times. The chain combines TRBV9 with TRBJ1-2; D unclear. Trimming shortened V by 0 bases and J by 7 bases, and 10 bases separated the two germline ends. The germline V gene encodes CDR1 SGDLS and CDR2 YYNGEE. The CDR3 is 13 amino acids. The CDR3 nucleotides are TGTGCCAGCAGCGTAGCACTGAAGAGTGGCTACACCTTC. This codes for CASSVALKSGYTF.

In this sample, this clonotype turned up many times. The chain joins TRBV29-1 to TRBJ2-1; D perhaps matches TRBD2 (6 bases). Trimming took off 4 bases at V and 4 bases at J, with 11 bases between the two ends. This CDR3 has 13 amino acids. Germline CDR1 reads SQVTM; CDR2 reads ANQGSEA. The CDR3 sequence is CSVVGDSYNEQFF. CDR3 DNA: TGCAGCGTTGTGGGGGACTCTTACAATGAGCAGTTCTTC.

Many counts were recorded for this clonotype. V gene TRBV6-2 or TRBV6-3 combines with J gene TRBJ2-5, with D unresolved. The CDR3 has 15 residues. The germline V gene encodes CDR1 MNHEY and CDR2 SVGEGT. The V end was cut by 8 bases, the J end by 5 bases, with 21 bases between. The CDR3: CASSIRLLRPETQYF. The CDR3 nucleotides read TGTGCCAGCTCCATCCGACTCCTCCGACCGGAGACCCAGTACTTC.

This sequence joins TRBV5-1 and TRBJ1-2; TRBD1 is a possible D gene (5 bases). CDR1 SGHRS and CDR2 YFSETQ come from the germline V gene. V was pared by 0 bases and J by 0 bases, with 9 bases between. This CDR3 contains 15 residues. The CDR3 sequence: CASSLGGRPNYGYTF. CDR3 coding DNA: TGCGCCAGCAGCTTGGGGGGACGGCCTAACTATGGCTACACCTTC.

This clonotype was counted at least ten times. The chain couples TRBV6-5 to TRBJ1-6; D unresolved. Per the germline V gene, CDR1 is MNHEY and CDR2 is SVGAGI. Between the trimmed V and J ends, which lost 0 bases and 4 bases, there was a span of 10 bases. This CDR3 comprises 16 residues. The CDR3 sequence is CASSYSSRGYNSPLHF. In nucleotides, the CDR3 is TGTGCCAGCAGTTACTCGAGCCGCGGATATAATTCACCCCTCCACTTT.

This clonotype was observed at least ten times. The chain joins TRBV9 to TRBJ2-5; D call uncertain. The V gene's germline CDR1 is SGDLS and CDR2 YYNGEE. The CDR3 has 12 amino acids. Trimming removed 3 bases from V and 4 bases from J, with 7 bases in between. The CDR3 DNA is TGTGCCAGCAGCGCAGCTGGAGAGACCCAGTACTTC. This gives the protein CASSAAGETQYF.

This clonotype has ten or more counts. V usage is TRBV12-5 and J usage is TRBJ2-1, with D possibly matching TRBD1 (6 bases). The CDR3 sequence is 12 residues long. Germline assignment: CDR1 LGHNT and CDR2 FRNRAP. The V end was cut by 6 bases, the J end by 5 bases, with 8 bases between. Here the CDR3 DNA reads TGTGCTAGTGGCCGGGACAACAATGAGCAGTTCTTC. Translating gives CASGRDNNEQFF.

The V call is TRBV19, the J call TRBJ2-3; 8 bases match TRBD2. V lost 3 bases, J lost 0 bases, and 5 bases stayed unmatched. Germline-derived CDR1 and CDR2 are LNHDA and SQIVND (reference sequence). This CDR3 contains 16 residues. The chain's CDR3 is CASSIGLAGSTDTQYF. In DNA, the CDR3 is TGTGCCAGTAGTATCGGGCTAGCGGGTAGCACAGATACGCAGTATTTT.

This clonotype was detected ten times or more. The rearrangement links TRBV7-2 to TRBJ2-1; D is undetermined. Trimming removed 1 base from V and 9 bases from J, with 7 bases in between. Germline V CDR1 and CDR2: SGHTA, FQGNSA. The CDR3 runs 12 residues. CDR3 region: CASSLEGGEQFF. CDR3 coding DNA: TGTGCCAGCAGCTTAGAGGGTGGTGAGCAGTTCTTC.

J is TRBJ1-6 and V is TRBV4-2, with D uncertain. This CDR3 spans 16 amino acids. Trimming shortened V by 6 bases and J by 0 bases, and 12 bases separated the two germline ends. Germline V gene sequence: CDR1 LGHNA, CDR2 YNFKEQ. CDR3 DNA sequence: TGTGCCAGCAGGAAGGAGTACGACTCCTATAATTCACCCCTCCACTTT. Translation gives CASRKEYDSYNSPLHF.

In this sample, this clonotype turned up many times. J is TRBJ2-7 and V is TRBV2; 7 bases are a match to TRBD2. The junction had 9 bases not matched to a gene; V was cut back by 8 bases and J by 5 bases. The CDR3 spans 13 residues. Germline lookup yields CDR1 SNHLY and CDR2 FYNNEI. CDR3 residues: CASGSGSGHEQYV. CDR3 DNA: TGTGCCAGCGGTAGCGGGTCGGGGCACGAGCAGTACGTC.

In this sample, this clonotype turned up many times. V gene TRBV4-1 combines with J gene TRBJ1-6; 7 nucleotides align to TRBD1. The CDR3 totals 17 residues. Unmatched junction bases numbered 11, after V lost 2 bases and J lost 7 bases. Germline V gene sequence: CDR1 MGHRA, CDR2 YSYEKL. The CDR3 DNA reads TGCGCCAGCAGCCAAAGCTCCCCCGACAGGGTGAATTCACCCCTCCACTTT. This sequence encodes CASSQSSPDRVNSPLHF.

V is TRBV6-1 and J is TRBJ2-3; 10 positions agree with TRBD1. Germline values: CDR1 MNHNS, CDR2 SASEGT. The trim removed 8 bases at V and 2 bases at J, leaving 4 bases unmatched. The CDR3 covers 14 residues. CDR3 sequence: CASPDRGDTDTQYF. The CDR3 DNA is TGTGCCAGCCCGGACAGGGGGGACACAGATACGCAGTATTTT.

In this sample, this clonotype turned up many times. The chain carries TRBV7-6 and TRBJ2-1; D is unresolved. This CDR3 contains 13 residues. Deletions cut 2 bases from V and 8 bases from J, with 10 bases between. Germline CDR1 and CDR2: SGHVS and FNYEAQ. DNA of the CDR3: TGTGCCAGCAGCTTACTCCTGGGCGATGAGCAGTTCTTC. Protein sequence: CASSLLLGDEQFF.

This rearrangement joins TRBV5-1 to TRBJ1-2; D is ambiguous. This CDR3 comprises 15 residues. CDR1 and CDR2 from the germline V gene are SGHRS and YFSETQ. Trimming pared 2 bases from V and 4 bases from J, leaving 15 bases between. The CDR3 bases are TGCGCCAGCAGCTTACGCCTCAGATCAGGCTATGGCTACACCTTC. It is translated as CASSLRLRSGYGYTF. Based on the CDR3 plus reference TRBV5-1 and TRBJ1-2, the full variable domain is KAGVTQTPRYLIKTRGQQVTLSCSPISGHRSVSWYQQTPGQGLQFLFEYFSETQRNKGNFPGRFSGRQFSNSRSEMNVSTLELGDSALYLCASSLRLRSGYGYTFGSGTRLTVV.

This clonotype was seen a handful of times. V is TRBV6-1 and J is TRBJ2-6; D gene uncertain. The CDR3 loop spans 19 amino acids. Trimming cost V 8 bases and J 0 bases, with 23 bases left between them. CDR1 is MNHNS, CDR2 SASEGT, per germline. The CDR3 region is CASSIYRQDAYSGANVLTF. The CDR3 DNA reads TGTGCCAGCTCAATTTATCGGCAAGACGCATACTCTGGGGCCAACGTCCTGACTTTC.

The table lists this clonotype with many counts. The chain links TRBV20-1 to TRBJ2-3, with 9 bases that match TRBD2. Trimming at V came to 0 bases and at J to 4 bases, leaving 8 bases not matched to a gene. This CDR3 region has 16 residues. Germline V gene sequence: CDR1 DFQATT, CDR2 SNEGSKA (reference sequence). CDR3 DNA sequence: TGCAGTGCTAGAGAGTTTAGCGGGAGAAGCGCAGATACGCAGTATTTT. Protein product: CSAREFSGRSADTQYF.

Turning to this clonotype: A read error is the likely source, as a far larger clone sits one nucleotide away. The rearrangement uses TRBV6-2 or TRBV6-3 and TRBJ1-2; no clear D gene. Trimming removed 6 bases at V and 8 bases at J, with 25 bases between. The CDR3 sequence is 16 residues long. Germline CDR1 and CDR2: MNHEY and SVGEGT. The DNA for the CDR3 is TGTGCCAGCAGCCCACGAGGCCGGATCCAATTCAGGGGCTACACCTTC. Translating it yields CASSPRGRIQFRGYTF.

This clonotype appeared a few times. The genes are TRBV7-3 and TRBJ2-1, with TRBD1 as a possible D gene (7 bases). CDR3 length equals 18 residues. The V end was cut by 5 bases, the J end by 0 bases, with 20 bases between. Germline V gene sequence: CDR1 SGHTA, CDR2 FQGTGA. In DNA form, the CDR3 reads TGTGCCAGCAGCCCCGGAGGGGGCGGGACACTCTCCTACAATGAGCAGTTCTTC. Its protein is CASSPGGGGTLSYNEQFF. The full variable domain, in which reference TRBV7-3 and TRBJ2-1 provide the parts outside the CDR3, is GAGVSQTPSNKVTEKGKYVELRCDPISGHTALYWYRQSLGQGPEFLIYFQGTGAADDSGLPNDRFFAVRPEGSVSTLKIQRTERGDSAVYLCASSPGGGGTLSYNEQFFGPGTRLTVL.